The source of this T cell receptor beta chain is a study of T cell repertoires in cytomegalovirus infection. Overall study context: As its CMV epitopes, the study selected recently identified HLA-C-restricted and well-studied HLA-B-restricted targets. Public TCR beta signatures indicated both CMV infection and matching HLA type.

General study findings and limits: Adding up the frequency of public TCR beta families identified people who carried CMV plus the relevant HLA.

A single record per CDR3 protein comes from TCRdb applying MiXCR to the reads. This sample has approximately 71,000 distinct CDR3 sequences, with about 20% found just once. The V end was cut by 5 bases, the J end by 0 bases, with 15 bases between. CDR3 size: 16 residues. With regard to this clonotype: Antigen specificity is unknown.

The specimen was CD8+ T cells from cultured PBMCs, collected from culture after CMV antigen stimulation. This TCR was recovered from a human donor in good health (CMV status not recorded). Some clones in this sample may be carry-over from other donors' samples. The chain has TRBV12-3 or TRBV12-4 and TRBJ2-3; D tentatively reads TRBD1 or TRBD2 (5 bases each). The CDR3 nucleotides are TGTGCCAGCAGTCTCCGGCTCGGGGCTAGCACAGATACGCAGTATTTT. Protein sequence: CASSLRLGASTDTQYF.